This T cell receptor beta chain was captured by sequencing in a study of response to subunit inactivated influenza vaccine. The CDR3 is 14 amino acids. Trimming removed 5 bases at V and 7 bases at J, with 18 bases between. One entry per CDR3 protein, called by TCRdb with MiXCR from the RT-PCR reads. The sample carries 800,000 or so distinct CDR3 sequences, 21% recorded once. Study-level findings and limits: After each seasonal influenza vaccination, few new T cells are recruited, the authors suggested.

There are a few counts of this clonotype. Its matching antigen is unknown. The sequencing used PBMCs from blood, collected 4 to 6 days after vaccination. The receptor was isolated from a man aged 45-65 years who received an inactivated influenza vaccine. J is TRBJ2-7 and V is TRBV12-3 or TRBV12-4; maybe TRBD1 (7 bases). CDR3 nucleotide sequence: TGTGCCAGCAGTGGAGGGGGCCGTTTTCTAGAGCAGTACTTC. This encodes CASSGGGRFLEQYF.